This T cell receptor (beta chain) was recorded in a study of Graves' ophthalmopathy and Graves' hyperthyroidism (dated by TCRdb to the late 2010s). Background for the entire study: Peripheral blood was collected at initial diagnosis, prior to any treatment. In total, some 130 blood samples were TCR-sequenced: some 40 ophthalmopathy, under 80 hyperthyroidism and some 17 hyperthyroidism-to-ophthalmopathy patients. To tell Graves' ophthalmopathy apart from Graves' hyperthyroidism, and to predict which patients would progress to ophthalmopathy, the study relied on TCR beta repertoire signatures. Following sampling, methimazole starting at 30 mg daily was administered to hyperthyroidism patients, and high-dose intravenous methylprednisolone was administered to ophthalmopathy patients. For independent validation, a separate cohort was made up of 18 hyperthyroidism patients plus 17 patients who later progressed from hyperthyroidism to ophthalmopathy. In six hyperthyroidism patients, T-cell repertoires of thyroid tissue and blood were compared. A discovery set of 95 to 100 patients (approximately 42 ophthalmopathy, 57 stable hyperthyroidism) was enrolled to explore V-J signatures distinguishing ophthalmopathy from hyperthyroidism.

The ophthalmopathy patients had moderately to severely active disease, with a Clinical Activity Score of 3 or higher, a NOSPECS grade of 4 or higher, and a disease duration of less than 3 months. Patients with other autoimmune diseases, uncontrolled infections, pregnancy or lactation were excluded. Clinical symptoms, serum thyroxine, TRAb, thyroid ultrasound and orbital computed tomography formed the basis of the diagnosis. Ficoll-Paque density gradient centrifugation was used to isolate PBMCs from about 10 ml of fresh peripheral blood. Total RNA was extracted with Trizol reagent and quality-checked on an Agilent 2100 Bioanalyzer. TCR beta CDR3 regions were amplified from RNA transcripts for repertoire sequencing. HTBI primers and the Qiagen OneStep RT-PCR kit were used in a first-round RT-PCR, which was followed by a second-round multiplex PCR, size selection and purification. Libraries were sequenced paired-end with 100 bp reads on an Illumina HiSeq2000. As for the authors' bioinformatics: SOAPnuke was used to process the reads, removing any read that contained adapters or uncalled bases, had a mean Phred below 15, or lacked an exact match to the constant primer or identifier. COPE v1.2.5 was used to merge high-quality paired reads. Each unique nucleotide sequence was defined as a clonotype, and clonotypes were aligned to IMGT TRB V, D and J references with MiTCR v1.1. Analysis was restricted to V-J combinations with a frequency above 0.0001, which covered roughly 99% of repertoires. For each V-J combination, a TCR clonal expansion and chaos score was defined as F50 clonal expansion divided by the chaos observed in the TCRdist matrix. Welch's t-statistics and random forest were used to narrow the features down to more than 10 V-J combinations, which were then fed into a naive Bayes classifier. Thyroid-blood repertoire similarity was quantified with the Morisita-Horn index. The public reads were quality trimmed at Q25 with fastp and then assembled into clones with MiXCR by TCRdb, keeping productive beta chains. Each CDR3 protein appears once, grouped with its most common genes and DNA. None of the V and J calls come from the authors' own analysis; TCRdb made them. Counted in this sample were 300,000 or so distinct CDR3 sequences; 15% to 20% of them appeared once. The ten most abundant clones make up 9% to 15% of the sample.

The CDR1 and CDR2 encoded by the germline V gene (reference sequence) are LGHDT and YNNKEL. Reading from cysteine to phenylalanine, the CDR3 counts 14 amino acids. Only CDR3 DNA remains: 42 bases, in frame from the first base. Trimming removed 4 bases from V and 5 bases from J, leaving 12 bases between the germline ends. Overall study results and their limits: Most expanded thyroid clonotypes with a frequency above 0.001 also appeared in blood, which suggests that blood repertoires may reflect the immune response in the thyroid. No statistical method was used to set the sample size in advance, and the investigators knew which group each participant was assigned to. In validation, the model predicted ophthalmopathy progression with roughly 68% sensitivity and 72.22% specificity; roughly 11 predicted patients were CT-confirmed with GO in a median of roughly 6.8 months. Ophthalmopathy was separated from stable hyperthyroidism by the 13-signature model with 85% to 90% sensitivity and roughly 82% specificity in cross-validation and with 80%/75% in the test set.

This clonotype was picked up a small number of times. It has no known antigen specificity. No qualities accompany the bases; no much larger clone lies one base away. The specimen was peripheral blood. The TCR originated in an adult man with Graves' ophthalmopathy. Rearrangement joined TRBV3-1 to TRBJ1-5; no D gene call is confident. The CDR3: CASSPFGRDQPQHF. In nucleotides, the sequence is TGTGCCAGCAGCCCCTTCGGGCGGGATCAGCCCCAGCATTTT.